The 14 T cell receptor beta chains below were found in one sample sequenced in a study of OX40 agonist ivuxolimab in advanced cancers. Sequencing was performed with immunoSEQ multiplex PCR; in TCRdb, only in-frame clones are kept and a portion is missing. The sample includes 100,000 to 110,000 clones, around 93% of them seen just once. Sample: CD4+ or CD8+ T cells sorted from blood, taken in a trial of the OX40 agonist ivuxolimab. The receptors stem from an adult with an advanced solid tumor such as melanoma, head and neck, liver or kidney cancer.

Here the CDR3 DNA reads TGCGCCAGCAGCCAAGACCGGACTAGCGGGAGTGGCACAGATACGCAGTATTTT. Translation: CASSQDRTSGSGTDTQYF. This sequence joins TRBV4-3 and TRBJ2-3; 13 bases are a match to TRBD2. The J segment lost 1 base and the V segment lost 0 bases, leaving 4 bases of the junction unmatched. Germline V CDR1 and CDR2: LGHNA, YSLEER. The CDR3 sequence is 18 residues long.

This clone has just one count. The chain employs TRBV7-2 and TRBJ2-1, with TRBD2 identical over 11 bases. The CDR3 has 17 amino acids. Looked up from germline, CDR1 is SGHTA and CDR2 is FQGNSA. The V segment lost 3 bases and the J segment 9 bases; nucleotides outside the gene matches: 13. CDR3 DNA: TGTGCCAGCAGCTTGTACGGGATTAGCGGGAGGGCCTCTGAGCAGTTCTTC. Amino acids: CASSLYGISGRASEQFF.

The gene calls are TRBV28 and TRBJ2-7, with 7 bases lining up with TRBD1. The CDR3 is 16 amino acids. The V and J ends lost 1 base and 2 bases, in that order; junction bases with no gene match: 8. CDR1 is MDHEN and CDR2 is SYDVKM in the germline V gene. DNA for the CDR3: TGTGCCAGCAGTTTATTTATCACAGGGGAAACCTACGAGCAGTACTTC. This gives the protein CASSLFITGETYEQYF.

On this clone: At one end the junction does not follow the germline gene, possibly because of a read error. V is TRBV7-8 and J is TRBJ1-4; D is perhaps TRBD1 (6 bases). The V gene's germline CDR1 is SGHVS and CDR2 FQNEAQ. The CDR3 has 15 residues. CDR3 protein: CASSLEGQTNEKLFF. Written as DNA, the CDR3 is TGTGCCAGCAGTTTAGAAGGACAGACGAATGAAAAACTGTTTTTT.

The chain couples TRBV2 to TRBJ2-7; 8 nucleotides align to TRBD1. The CDR3 is 13 residues long. The V gene's germline CDR1 is SNHLY and CDR2 FYNNEI. V gave up 8 bases and J gave up 6 bases; unmatched junction bases: 9. The CDR3: CASPGTGYSEQYF. The DNA for the CDR3 is TGTGCCAGCCCCGGGACAGGCTACTCCGAGCAGTACTTC.

V usage is TRBV15 and J usage is TRBJ1-5; D uncertain. This CDR3 region has 13 residues. V was pared by 3 bases and J by 3 bases, with 6 bases between. CDR1 LNHNV and CDR2 YYDKDF come from the germline V gene (reference sequence). CDR3 DNA: TGTGCCACCAGCAGGGTGATCAATCAGCCCCAGCATTTT. Its protein is CATSRVINQPQHF.

The chain recombines TRBV6-5 with TRBJ2-1, with D perhaps matching TRBD2 (5 bases). The germline V and J ends were trimmed by 7 bases and 4 bases, with 11 bases remaining between them. CDR3 length: 13 residues. Per germline, CDR1 MNHEY and CDR2 SVGAGI. The CDR3 DNA reads as TGTGCCAGCAAAGCGGTCGGATACAATGAGCAGTTCTTC. Encoded protein: CASKAVGYNEQFF.

The rearrangement uses TRBV5-1 and TRBJ2-5; the D is unclear. CDR3 size: 16 residues. V shed 2 bases and J shed 4 bases, with 18 bases lying between them. Per germline, CDR1 SGHRS and CDR2 YFSETQ. The CDR3 sequence is CASSLSGDTATETQYF. The CDR3 DNA reads TGCGCCAGCAGCTTAAGTGGGGATACGGCTACAGAGACCCAGTACTTC.

The chain uses TRBV5-4 and TRBJ2-3, with 7 bases aligning to TRBD2. Trimming cost V 6 bases and J 5 bases; bases outside gene matches: 12. The CDR3 has 15 residues. The germline V gene has CDR1 SGHNT and CDR2 YYREEE (reference sequence). The CDR3, as DNA: TGTGCCAGCAACCCGGGGGGTAGAGGTCGAGATACGCAGTATTTT. Translation: CASNPGGRGRDTQYF.

This chain connects TRBV28 to TRBJ1-3; 9 bases agree with TRBD1. CDR3 length: 17 amino acids. Losses at the gene ends were 5 bases for V and 0 bases for J; bases not matched to a gene: 8. From germline, CDR1 is MDHEN and CDR2 SYDVKM. DNA for the CDR3: TGTGCCAGCAGTAAAGTACAGGGGGCGAACTCTGGAAACACCATATATTTT. Encoded protein: CASSKVQGANSGNTIYF.

The V call is TRBV6-4, the J call TRBJ2-3; 7 nucleotides agree with TRBD1. V trimming: 6 bases; J trimming: 4 bases; junction bases outside the gene matches: 4. The CDR3 consists of 13 residues. Looked up from germline, CDR1 is MRHNA and CDR2 is SNTAGT. The CDR3 protein is CASSSTGADTQYF. Here the CDR3 DNA reads TGTGCCAGCAGCTCAACAGGGGCAGATACGCAGTATTTT.

The chain uses TRBV5-6 and TRBJ1-5; D not certain. The CDR3 covers 15 residues. Trimming took off 2 bases at V and 2 bases at J, with 11 bases between the two ends. Germline CDR1 SGHDT, CDR2 YYEEEE. The CDR3 loop reads CASSFSVRGNQPQHF. The CDR3 DNA sequence: TGTGCCAGCAGCTTTTCAGTGCGGGGCAATCAGCCCCAGCATTTT.

V and J are TRBV19 and TRBJ2-4, with 10 bases aligning to TRBD2. Trimming at V came to 5 bases and at J to 1 base, leaving 8 bases not matched to a gene. The CDR3 sequence is 17 residues long. Looked up from germline, CDR1 is LNHDA and CDR2 is SQIVND (reference sequence). In nucleotides, the CDR3 is TGTGCCAGTAGTGGGTTAGCGGGAGGTAGGGCCAAAAACATTCAGTACTTC. Protein sequence: CASSGLAGGRAKNIQYF.

This chain connects TRBV19 to TRBJ2-1; TRBD2 matches at 16 bases. V gave up 7 bases and J gave up 7 bases; unmatched junction bases: 4. The CDR3 sequence is 15 residues long. Germline-derived CDR1 and CDR2 are LNHDA and SQIVND (reference sequence). The chain's CDR3 is CASKGTSGGENEQFF. CDR3 nucleotides: TGTGCCAGTAAAGGGACTAGCGGGGGGGAGAATGAGCAGTTCTTC.